This T cell receptor beta chain came from a study of blood T cell repertoires in COVID-19. Study context: Whether acute or convalescent, the COVID-19 samples came from the United States, Italy and Spain. T cells, B-cell-depleted T cells, or PBMCs provided the cDNA or gDNA that served as material.

Authors' data handling: Estimates of nucleated cell counts were drawn from the amplification of reference gene primers. The table came from immunoSEQ multiplex PCR; TCRdb's copy has only in-frame clones and leaves some out. V and J calls and clone size are given by that table; D and trimming were obtained from the DNA. The table records around 150,000 clones, approximately 73% of them present only once. V dropped 3 bases and J dropped 7; count of bases not matched to a gene: 9. CDR3 length: 16 residues. The germline gives CDR1 LGHDT, CDR2 YNNKEL (reference sequence). The chain is built from TRBV3-1 (or the pseudogene TRBV3-2) and TRBJ1-6; 7 nucleotides match TRBD1. This receptor was taken from a woman older than 75 with acute or convalescent COVID-19. The material sequenced was peripheral blood. CDR3 residues: CASSQGTTGYNSPLHF. CDR3 sequence (DNA): TGTGCCAGCAGCCAGGGCACGACAGGGTACAATTCACCCCTCCACTTT.